What follows are 24 T cell receptor beta chains derived from one specimen sequenced in a study of cytomegalovirus exposure and HLA in healthy donors. With 60 Vbeta and 13 Jbeta primers, the PCR was carried out. Profiling relied on immunoSEQ multiplex PCR, and the TCRdb table lists in-frame clones only, not all of them. Here the sample spans roughly 180,000 clones, 70% to 85% being singletons. Material for sequencing was PBMCs. The source of these receptors is a man between 18 and 29 years old in good health and CMV-seronegative.

This chain joins TRBV5-5 and TRBJ2-5, with D perhaps TRBD2 (5 bases). The tail of the sequence fits TRBJ2-7 better, so the J call may be wrong. The V gene's germline CDR1 is SGHKS and CDR2 YYEKEE (reference sequence). This CDR3 is 17 amino acids long. CDR3 sequence reads: CASSFSALPSHGYEQYF. The CDR3 nucleotides are TGTGCCAGCAGCTTTAGCGCACTTCCTTCGCATGGCTACGAGCAGTACTTC.

The CDR3 loop is CAGRSALDRKNYEQYF. Here the CDR3 DNA reads TGTGCCGGTCGGTCTGCTTTGGACAGGAAAAACTACGAGCAGTACTTC. The chain links TRBV2 to TRBJ2-7, with TRBD1 matching 7 bases. CDR1 and CDR2 (germline): SNHLY, FYNNEI. There are 16 residues in the CDR3. The V and J ends lost 11 bases and 3 bases, in that order; junction bases with no gene match: 19.

This clone was observed once. The gene calls are TRBV27 and TRBJ2-1, with 9 bases that match TRBD2. The V gene end was trimmed by 3 bases and the J gene end by 5 bases; junction bases not matched to a gene: 5. Germline V gene data show CDR1 as MNHEY and CDR2 as SMNVEV (reference sequence). The CDR3 covers 15 residues. CDR3: CASSFAAGGDNEQFF. Here the CDR3 DNA reads TGTGCCAGCAGTTTTGCAGCGGGGGGCGACAATGAGCAGTTCTTC.

Points on this clone: Germline is not matched at one junction end, which may reflect a read error. This chain links TRBV27 with TRBJ1-6, with unresolved D. Germline V CDR1 and CDR2: MNHEY, SMNVEV (reference sequence). This CDR3 is 15 amino acids long. CDR3 bases: TGTGCTAGCAGGACGGATCAGGTGTTAAATTCACCCCTCCACTTT. Protein sequence: CASRTDQVLNSPLHF.

V gene TRBV6-6 combines with J gene TRBJ2-1; maybe TRBD2 (6 bases). CDR1 is MNHNY, CDR2 SVGAGI, per germline (reference sequence). The germline V and J ends were trimmed by 5 bases and 8 bases, with 16 bases remaining between them. This CDR3 is built from 14 residues. The CDR3 DNA reads as TGTGCCAGCAGTACCGGAGGGTCGTTGTATGAGCAGTTCTTC. Translation gives CASSTGGSLYEQFF.

CDR3 DNA: TGCGCCAGCAGGCTTGGGACAGGGGATGACGGGGAGCTGTTTTTT. Protein sequence: CASRLGTGDDGELFF. The chain employs TRBV10-2 and TRBJ2-2, with 10 bases identical to TRBD1. The germline gives CDR1 WSHSY, CDR2 SAAADI. This CDR3 is 15 amino acids long. V was clipped by 6 bases and J by 7 bases; unmatched bases: 8.

This clone has only a few counts. This chain links TRBV10-3 with TRBJ1-3; 8 positions match TRBD1. CDR1 is ENHRY and CDR2 is SYGVKD in the germline V gene. V lost 6 bases, J lost 2 bases, and 0 bases stayed unmatched. The CDR3 is 13 amino acids. The CDR3 loop is CAISRGPGNTIYF. CDR3 in DNA: TGTGCCATCAGCAGGGGGCCTGGAAACACCATATATTTT.

This chain connects TRBV7-3 to TRBJ2-6; D unresolved. Trimming took 2 bases from V and 0 from J, leaving 17 bases between them. The CDR3 spans 19 residues. CDR1 is SGHTA, CDR2 FQGTGA, per germline. DNA of the CDR3: TGTGCCAGCAGCTTATACCCACGATTAAGCCGCTCTGGGGCCAACGTCCTGACTTTC. Translating it yields CASSLYPRLSRSGANVLTF.

This chain uses TRBV18 with TRBJ2-5; perhaps TRBD2 as D (5 bases). The CDR3 contains 15 residues. Germline V gene sequence: CDR1 KGHSH, CDR2 LQKENI. The V gene lost 6 bases and the J gene lost 0 bases, with 14 bases spanning the gap. CDR3 nucleotide sequence: TGTGCCAGCTCCCGAAACCGAGCGGACCAAGAGACCCAGTACTTC. As protein: CASSRNRADQETQYF.

Here the CDR3 reads CASDSPSSYEQYF. CDR3 bases: TGTGCCAGCGACAGTCCTAGCTCCTACGAGCAGTACTTC. The rearrangement links TRBV2 to TRBJ2-7, with D possibly being TRBD1 (5 bases). Trimming took 8 bases from V and 0 from J, leaving 11 bases between them. The germline gives CDR1 SNHLY, CDR2 FYNNEI. The CDR3 covers 13 residues.

This chain connects TRBV4-2 to TRBJ2-7, with TRBD2 as a possible D gene (6 bases). This CDR3 is 15 amino acids long. Trimming took 4 bases from V and 0 from J, leaving 13 bases between them. Germline V gene sequence: CDR1 LGHNA, CDR2 YNFKEQ. CDR3 protein: CASSLSAGSSYEQYF. CDR3 in DNA: TGTGCCAGCAGCCTATCAGCGGGCAGCTCCTACGAGCAGTACTTC.

The chain is built from TRBV11-3 and TRBJ1-2, with a weak D call TRBD1 (5 bases). In germline, CDR1 is SGHNT, CDR2 YENEEA. V was cut by 4 bases and J by 8 bases, with 14 bases left in between. This CDR3 is built from 13 residues. CDR3 protein: CASSYSGAQGYTF. The CDR3 DNA reads as TGTGCCAGCAGCTATAGCGGGGCCCAAGGCTACACCTTC.

Turning to this clone: This sequence may be a read error, since a much larger clone differs from it by one base. The chain recombines TRBV6-5 with TRBJ2-1; D unclear. Germline V gene lookup returns CDR1 MNHEY and CDR2 SVGAGI. The ends were cut back, 4 bases at V and 4 bases at J, with 2 bases in the middle. This CDR3 has 11 residues. The CDR3 region is CASSLYNEQFF. The CDR3 nucleotides read TGTGCCAGCAGTTTATACAATGAGCAGTTCTTC.

Only a few counts were recorded for this clone. The gene calls are TRBV4-3 and TRBJ2-5; TRBD2 is a possible D gene (6 bases). The CDR3 has 13 residues. The germline gives CDR1 LGHNA, CDR2 YSLEER. V was clipped by 6 bases and J by 3 bases, with 11 bases between them. The CDR3 coding sequence is TGCGCCAGCAGAGCCCGCGGGGAAGAGACCCAGTACTTC. It codes for CASRARGEETQYF.

The chain joins TRBV15 to TRBJ2-5; D ambiguous. Germline V CDR1 and CDR2: LNHNV, YYDKDF (reference sequence). Between the trimmed V and J ends, which lost 9 bases and 5 bases, there was a span of 10 bases. The CDR3 totals 11 residues. CDR3 nucleotides: TGTGCCACTCATAACCGGGAGACCCAGTACTTC. Translation: CATHNRETQYF.

J is TRBJ1-1 and V is TRBV4-3; 10 positions agree with TRBD1. In germline, CDR1 is LGHNA, CDR2 YSLEER. With V trimmed by 5 bases and J by 3 bases, 3 bases remained unmatched. The CDR3 spans 14 residues. CDR3 coding DNA: TGCGCCAGCAGCTCGGGACAGGGGTACACTGAAGCTTTCTTT. Amino acids: CASSSGQGYTEAFF.

In its sample, this clone was seen a few times. The gene calls are TRBV2 and TRBJ2-7; 10 bases are shared with TRBD1. With V trimmed by 1 base and J by 0 bases, 0 bases remained unmatched. The CDR3 has 15 residues. CDR1 is SNHLY, CDR2 FYNNEI, per germline. The chain's CDR3 is CASSEGDRGSYEQYF. Written as DNA, the CDR3 is TGTGCCAGCAGTGAAGGGGACAGGGGCTCCTACGAGCAGTACTTC.

The rearrangement joins TRBV30 to TRBJ1-1; TRBD1 might be the D (5 bases). The length of the CDR3 is 13 residues. The germline V gene has CDR1 GTSNPN and CDR2 SVGIG (reference sequence). V was shortened by 4 bases and J by 0 bases, with 9 bases between the two germline ends. DNA of the CDR3: TGTGCCTGGAAAGACAGCCTGAACACTGAAGCTTTCTTT. As protein: CAWKDSLNTEAFF.

The V call is TRBV2, the J call TRBJ2-3, with 11 bases identical to TRBD1. The germline CDR1 and CDR2 sequences are SNHLY and FYNNEI. Unmatched junction bases numbered 5, after V lost 8 bases and J lost 4 bases. The CDR3 extends over 14 amino acids. CDR3 region: CASARDRGSDTQYF. In DNA form, the CDR3 reads TGTGCCAGCGCACGGGACAGGGGGTCAGATACGCAGTATTTT.

The chain has TRBV9 and TRBJ2-1; 10 bases match TRBD1. The J segment lost 15 bases and the V segment lost 3 bases, leaving 6 bases of the junction unmatched. Germline lookup yields CDR1 SGDLS and CDR2 YYNGEE. This CDR3 spans 12 amino acids. CDR3 in DNA: TGTGCCAGCAGCGGGAAAGGACAGGGGGTGTTCTTC. It codes for CASSGKGQGVFF.

The chain couples TRBV9 to TRBJ2-7, with 9 bases matching TRBD1. The CDR3 has 13 residues. The germline CDR1 and CDR2 sequences are SGDLS and YYNGEE. V was pared by 4 bases and J by 6 bases, with 5 bases of the junction left unmatched. The CDR3 bases are TGTGCCAGCAGCCCCAAGGACAGGGGCGAGCAGTACTTC. As protein: CASSPKDRGEQYF. Full variable domain (missing parts from reference TRBV9 and TRBJ2-7): DSGVTQTPKHLITATGQRVTLRCSPRSGDLSVYWYQQSLDQGLQFLIQYYNGEERAKGNILERFSAQQFPDLHSELNLSSLELGDSALYFCASSPKDRGEQYFGPGTRLTVT.

The chain couples TRBV13 to TRBJ2-3; 10 nucleotides agree with TRBD2. CDR3 length: 17 residues. CDR1 is PRHDT, CDR2 FYEKMQ, per germline (reference sequence). Trimming took 1 base from V and 2 from J; bases not matched to a gene: 6. This chain's CDR3 is CASSLVGLAGDTDTQYF. The CDR3 bases are TGTGCCAGCAGCTTAGTAGGCCTAGCGGGGGACACAGATACGCAGTATTTT.

The chain is built from TRBV7-9 and TRBJ2-1; TRBD1 matches 7 bases. The V gene end was trimmed by 3 bases and the J gene end by 4 bases; junction bases not matched to a gene: 15. The V gene's germline CDR1 is SEHNR and CDR2 FQNEAQ (reference sequence). This CDR3 is 18 amino acids long. The DNA of the CDR3 is TGTGCCAGCAGCTTCGGGACAGCCTACACGAAGAATTACAATGAGCAGTTCTTC. Amino acids: CASSFGTAYTKNYNEQFF. Using reference TRBV7-9 and TRBJ2-1 for the parts outside the CDR3, the full variable domain is DTGVSQNPRHKITKRGQNVTFRCDPISEHNRLYWYRQTLGQGPEFLTYFQNEAQLEKSRLLSDRFSAERPKGSFSTLEIQRTEQGDSAMYLCASSFGTAYTKNYNEQFFGPGTRLTVL.

The chain combines TRBV28 with TRBJ1-1, with TRBD1 identical over 10 bases. Germline V CDR1 and CDR2: MDHEN, SYDVKM. Trimming cost V 6 bases and J 5 bases; bases outside gene matches: 6. CDR3 size: 14 residues. The CDR3 DNA sequence: TGTGCCAGCAGACCGGGACAGGGGTGGACTGAAGCTTTCTTT. Amino acids: CASRPGQGWTEAFF.